This entry lists 19 T cell receptor beta chains sequenced from one sample in a study of T cell repertoires in cytomegalovirus infection. Which antigens these TCRs recognize remains unknown. TCRdb re-called the reads with MiXCR, one entry per CDR3 protein. The sample records hundreds of thousands of distinct CDR3 sequences, 30% to 40% being singletons. The sequenced sample was cultured PBMCs, obtained from culture after CMV antigen stimulation. These receptors were taken from a human donor in good health (CMV status not recorded). Some clones in this sample may be carry-over from other donors' samples.

The table lists this clonotype with a few counts. The chain combines TRBV19 with TRBJ1-1, with D maybe TRBD1 (5 bases). CDR3 length equals 14 residues. Trimming removed 2 bases from V and 4 bases from J, with 11 bases in between. CDR1 is LNHDA and CDR2 is SQIVND in the germline V gene (reference sequence). The CDR3 is CASSITDTRTEAFF. The CDR3, as DNA: TGTGCCAGTAGTATAACGGACACCCGCACTGAAGCTTTCTTT.

This clonotype turned up a few times. This sequence joins TRBV5-4 and TRBJ2-7, with D uncertain. The germline V gene has CDR1 SGHNT and CDR2 YYREEE (reference sequence). Trimming left V 0 bases short and J 5 bases short, with 6 bases between. The length of the CDR3 is 12 residues. DNA for the CDR3: TGTGCCAGCAGCTTGGCCCCGGACGAGCAGTACTTC. It translates to CASSLAPDEQYF.

The rearrangement links TRBV4-1 to TRBJ1-5; unclear D gene. V gave up 4 bases and J gave up 3 bases, with 13 bases separating them. The CDR3 is made up of 15 amino acids. Germline V gene data show CDR1 as MGHRA and CDR2 as YSYEKL. In DNA, the CDR3 is TGCGCCAGCAGCCCCCGGGTGGGATACAATCAGCCCCAGCATTTT. It is translated as CASSPRVGYNQPQHF.

The table lists this clonotype with a few counts. CDR3 amino acids: CASSRGTSGNWANVLTF. The CDR3 region has the DNA TGTGCCAGCAGCCGCGGGACTAGCGGGAACTGGGCCAACGTCCTGACTTTC. The chain links TRBV6-2 or TRBV6-3 to TRBJ2-6; 13 bases are shared with TRBD2. There are 17 residues in the CDR3. The trim removed 6 bases at V and 5 bases at J, leaving 7 bases unmatched. Germline CDR1 is MNHEY and CDR2 is SVGEGT.

This clonotype occurred a few times. This chain joins TRBV7-6 and TRBJ1-5; D not certain. Germline V gives CDR1 SGHVS, CDR2 FNYEAQ. The germline V and J ends were trimmed by 8 bases and 9 bases, with 20 bases remaining between them. This CDR3 has 14 amino acids. In nucleotides, the CDR3 is TGTGCCAGCTCTACATCTTCTGGAACATCGCCCCAGCATTTT. Its translation is CASSTSSGTSPQHF.

A few counts support this clonotype. The chain recombines TRBV12-3 or TRBV12-4 with TRBJ1-2; D is undetermined. The germline V and J ends were trimmed by 3 bases and 1 base, with 6 bases remaining between them. The CDR3 covers 13 residues. The CDR3 protein is CASSFRDNYGYTF. DNA of the CDR3: TGTGCCAGCAGTTTCCGGGATAACTATGGCTACACCTTC.

The CDR3 loop reads CASTGFGNTEAFF. As DNA, the CDR3 is TGTGCCAGCACAGGGTTTGGGAACACTGAAGCTTTCTTT. The rearrangement links TRBV2 to TRBJ1-1; perhaps TRBD1 as D (5 bases). CDR1 is SNHLY and CDR2 is FYNNEI in the germline V gene. CDR3 length: 13 residues. V lost 7 bases, J lost 1 base, and 10 bases lay in between.

This rearrangement joins TRBV14 to TRBJ1-6; 8 nucleotides match TRBD1. J gave up 9 bases and V 4 bases, and 5 bases lay outside the gene matches. The CDR3 loop spans 14 amino acids. Per the germline V gene, CDR1 is SGHDN and CDR2 is FVKESK. The CDR3, as DNA: TGTGCCAGCAGCCCGGGACAGGTTATTTCACCCCTCCACTTT. Protein sequence: CASSPGQVISPLHF.

The chain's CDR3 is CASSFTGTVNEKLFF. The CDR3 DNA follows: TGTGCCAGCAGTTTTACCGGGACAGTTAATGAAAAACTGTTTTTT. The rearrangement links TRBV12-3 or TRBV12-4 to TRBJ1-4, with 7 bases identical to TRBD1. V shed 3 bases and J 4 bases; nucleotides not matched to a gene: 5. The CDR3 runs 15 residues.

The CDR3 region is CSATGTSKSEQYF. The CDR3 DNA sequence: TGCAGTGCTACCGGGACGAGCAAATCCGAGCAGTACTTC. The genes are TRBV20-1 and TRBJ2-7; TRBD1 or TRBD2 may be the D gene (5 bases each). This CDR3 has 13 residues. V was trimmed by 4 bases and J by 6 bases, leaving 16 bases between them. Looked up from germline, CDR1 is DFQATT and CDR2 is SNEGSKA (reference sequence).

This chain's CDR3 is CASSYGLNNEQFF. The CDR3 DNA reads TGTGCCAGCAGCTATGGACTCAACAATGAGCAGTTCTTC. V and J are TRBV7-9 and TRBJ2-1, with D perhaps TRBD2 (5 bases). Germline V gene sequence: CDR1 SEHNR, CDR2 FQNEAQ (reference sequence). V lost 4 bases and J 5 bases, leaving 9 bases between the germline ends. This CDR3 is built from 13 residues.

V and J are TRBV11-2 and TRBJ2-3; no definite D call. Trimming cost V 2 bases and J 6 bases, with 12 bases left between them. Looked up from germline, CDR1 is SGHAT and CDR2 is FQNNGV. This CDR3 comprises 14 residues. In DNA form, the CDR3 reads TGTGCCAGCAGCTTAAAAGACCCCCCGGATACGCAGTATTTT. Amino acid sequence: CASSLKDPPDTQYF.

This clonotype was counted many times. The genes are TRBV7-6 and TRBJ2-7; 7 bases fit TRBD1. Germline assignment: CDR1 SGHVS and CDR2 FNYEAQ. The CDR3 has 18 residues. J gave up 0 bases and V 4 bases, and 15 bases lay outside the gene matches. CDR3 region: CASSSYPKGTVNSYEQYF. Here the CDR3 DNA reads TGTGCCAGCAGCTCTTACCCCAAGGGGACAGTTAACTCCTACGAGCAGTACTTC.

The chain combines TRBV5-1 with TRBJ2-1; the match to TRBD2 covers 9 bases. Germline assignment: CDR1 SGHRS and CDR2 YFSETQ. Trimming removed 2 bases from V and 7 bases from J; junction bases left unmatched: 4. There are 14 residues in the CDR3. CDR3 amino acids: CASSFGTSPNEQFF. In nucleotides, the CDR3 is TGCGCCAGCAGCTTTGGGACTAGCCCTAATGAGCAGTTCTTC. Full variable domain (outside the CDR3, taken from reference TRBV5-1 and TRBJ2-1): KAGVTQTPRYLIKTRGQQVTLSCSPISGHRSVSWYQQTPGQGLQFLFEYFSETQRNKGNFPGRFSGRQFSNSRSEMNVSTLELGDSALYLCASSFGTSPNEQFFGPGTRLTVL.

The table lists this clonotype with a few counts. The chain links TRBV7-8 to TRBJ1-6; possible D gene TRBD1, 6 bases. Germline V gene sequence: CDR1 SGHVS, CDR2 FQNEAQ. CDR3 length equals 17 residues. V gave up 5 bases and J gave up 12 bases, with 26 bases separating them. CDR3 sequence reads: CASSEEGNRVKDLPLHF. In DNA form, the CDR3 reads TGTGCCAGCAGCGAAGAAGGGAACAGGGTGAAGGACTTACCCCTCCACTTT.

Details on this clonotype: At one end, the junction sequence differs from germline, possibly due to a read error. The CDR3 loop reads CASRIAGVGISSEQFF. The CDR3 DNA follows: TGTGCCAGTAGAATAGCGGGAGTTGGCATTAGTAGTGAGCAGTTCTTC. The chain is built from TRBV19 and TRBJ2-1, with 9 bases matching TRBD2. Germline CDR1 is LNHDA and CDR2 is SQIVND (reference sequence). The CDR3 is 16 amino acids.

This clonotype was counted between two and nine times. The rearrangement uses TRBV7-8 and TRBJ1-1; D is uncertain. Germline CDR1 reads SGHVS; CDR2 reads FQNEAQ. The CDR3 loop spans 16 amino acids. V dropped 1 base and J dropped 0 bases, with 12 bases sitting between them. For the CDR3, the DNA is TGTGCCAGCAGCTTAGTCGGTGTTTGGCTGAACACTGAAGCTTTCTTT. As protein: CASSLVGVWLNTEAFF.

The V and J genes are TRBV4-1 and TRBJ2-1, with a tentative D call TRBD2 (6 bases). V dropped 11 bases and J dropped 0 bases, with 17 bases sitting between them. The CDR3 has 15 amino acids. CDR1 and CDR2 from the germline V gene are MGHRA and YSYEKL. The CDR3 is CAARESESSYNEQFF. CDR3 bases: TGCGCCGCCCGGGAGTCGGAGAGCTCCTACAATGAGCAGTTCTTC.

The genes are TRBV27 and TRBJ2-2; 7 bases are a match to TRBD2. The CDR3 length is 14 residues. Germline values: CDR1 MNHEY, CDR2 SMNVEV (reference sequence). Trimming removed 5 bases from V and 7 bases from J; junction bases left unmatched: 7. CDR3 protein: CASSLTSGGGELFF. As DNA, the CDR3 is TGTGCCAGCAGTCTTACTTCGGGGGGCGGGGAGCTGTTTTTT.